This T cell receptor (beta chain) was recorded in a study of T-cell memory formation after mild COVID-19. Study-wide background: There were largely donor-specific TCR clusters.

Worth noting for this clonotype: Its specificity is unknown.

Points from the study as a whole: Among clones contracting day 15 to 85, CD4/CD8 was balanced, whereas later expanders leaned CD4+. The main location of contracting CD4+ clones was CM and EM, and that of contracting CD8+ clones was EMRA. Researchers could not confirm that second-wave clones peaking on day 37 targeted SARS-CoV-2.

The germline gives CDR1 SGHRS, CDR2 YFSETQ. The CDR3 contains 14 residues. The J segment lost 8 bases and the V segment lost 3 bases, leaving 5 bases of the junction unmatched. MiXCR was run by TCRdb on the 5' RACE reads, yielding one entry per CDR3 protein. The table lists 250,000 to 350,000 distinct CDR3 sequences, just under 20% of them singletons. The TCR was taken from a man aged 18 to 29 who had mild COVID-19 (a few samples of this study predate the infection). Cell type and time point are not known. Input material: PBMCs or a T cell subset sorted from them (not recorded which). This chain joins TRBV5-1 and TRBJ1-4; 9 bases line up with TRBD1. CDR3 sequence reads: CASSSQGAGEKLFF. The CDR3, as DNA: TGCGCCAGCAGCTCACAGGGGGCAGGAGAAAAACTGTTTTTT.